This is a list of T cell receptor beta chains from one sample in a study of Ad26.COV2.S vaccination and SARS-CoV-2 variants. Generated by immunoSEQ multiplex PCR, the TCRdb table keeps only in-frame clones and is missing some. The table shows 450,000 to 550,000 clones, with 75% to 90% occurring only once. This sample comprised peripheral blood, obtained in a trial of Ad26.COV2.S vaccine versus placebo. Receptor source: a person between 18 and 65 years old who received the Ad26.COV2.S COVID-19 vaccine or a placebo. CDR3s include the opening cysteine and the closing phenylalanine or tryptophan. Each record gives: J gene, V gene, D gene, clone size, CDR3 protein, CDR3 DNA. A D gene is named only where the DNA matches it firmly. A row's size may be missing; if present it is once, few, many or a size class.

J: TRBJ2-1
V: TRBV7-9
D: NA
size: NA
CDR3: CASSHRSGGAIGGNEQFF
DNA: TGTGCCAGCAGCCACAGGTCTGGGGGGGCGATAGGCGGGAATGAGCAGTTCTTC

J: TRBJ1-6
V: TRBV5-6
D: NA
size: few
CDR3: CASSQGTPAWALHF
DNA: TGTGCCAGCAGCCAAGGGACCCCCGCGTGGGCCCTCCACTTT

J: TRBJ2-3
V: TRBV11-3
D: TRBD2
size: NA
CDR3: CASSLGSGVDTDTQYF
DNA: TGTGCCAGCAGCTTAGGGAGCGGGGTGGACACAGATACGCAGTATTTT

J: TRBJ1-1
V: TRBV27
D: NA
size: once
CDR3: CASRPGGWNTEAFF
DNA: TGTGCCAGCAGGCCCGGGGGGTGGAACACTGAAGCTTTCTTT

J: TRBJ2-1
V: TRBV14
D: NA
size: NA
CDR3: CASSQPLREQFF
DNA: TGTGCCAGCAGCCAACCACTCCGTGAGCAGTTCTTC

J: TRBJ2-3
V: TRBV2
D: NA
size: NA
CDR3: CASRVTPSDTQYF
DNA: TGTGCCAGCAGGGTGACCCCTTCAGATACGCAGTATTTT

J: TRBJ2-1
V: TRBV20-1
D: NA
size: NA
CDR3: CSAPRINEQFF
DNA: TGCAGTGCCCCCCGTATCAATGAGCAGTTCTTC

J: TRBJ1-6
V: TRBV5-1
D: NA
size: NA
CDR3: CASSLGGGGSPLHF
DNA: TGCGCCAGCAGCTTGGGAGGAGGGGGTTCACCCCTCCACTTT

J: TRBJ2-1
V: TRBV15
D: NA
size: NA
CDR3: CATSRDLAGYNEQFF
DNA: TGTGCCACCAGCAGAGATCTGGCGGGCTACAATGAGCAGTTCTTC

J: TRBJ2-1
V: TRBV10-3
D: TRBD1
size: NA
CDR3: CAISELRRGQDNEQFF
DNA: TGTGCCATCAGTGAGCTTCGCAGGGGGCAAGACAATGAGCAGTTCTTC

J: TRBJ2-1
V: TRBV11-2
D: TRBD2
size: NA
CDR3: CASSGGLASYNEQFF
DNA: TGTGCCAGCAGCGGCGGACTAGCTTCCTACAATGAGCAGTTCTTC

J: TRBJ1-5
V: TRBV6-5
D: NA
size: NA
CDR3: CASRRNSNQPQHF
DNA: TGTGCCAGCAGGCGGAATAGCAATCAGCCCCAGCATTTT

J: TRBJ2-3
V: TRBV9
D: TRBD2
size: NA
CDR3: CASSVGAAGGPGTDTQYF
DNA: TGTGCCAGCAGCGTCGGCGCGGCGGGAGGGCCCGGCACAGATACGCAGTATTTT

J: TRBJ2-3
V: TRBV4-2
D: TRBD2
size: NA
CDR3: CASSQGVAGGEDTQYF
DNA: TGTGCCAGCAGCCAAGGAGTAGCGGGAGGGGAAGATACGCAGTATTTT

J: TRBJ2-7
V: TRBV7-9
D: NA
size: NA
CDR3: CASSQFWESSYEQYF
DNA: TGTGCCAGCAGCCAGTTTTGGGAGAGCTCCTACGAGCAGTACTTC

J: TRBJ2-1
V: TRBV4-3
D: NA
size: NA
CDR3: CASSQEPQILGQFF
DNA: TGCGCCAGCAGCCAAGAACCTCAAATCCTAGGTCAGTTCTTC

J: TRBJ2-1
V: TRBV4-3
D: NA
size: NA
CDR3: CASSQPGYNEQFF
DNA: TGCGCCAGCAGCCAACCAGGCTACAATGAGCAGTTCTTC

J: TRBJ2-3
V: TRBV19
D: NA
size: NA
CDR3: CASSIGARAETLTDTQYF
DNA: TGTGCCAGTAGTATAGGGGCCAGAGCGGAAACCTTAACGGATACGCAGTATTTT

J: TRBJ1-2
V: TRBV7-2
D: NA
size: NA
CDR3: CASSLARLQGSYGYTF
DNA: TGTGCCAGCAGCTTAGCTAGGTTGCAGGGGAGCTATGGCTACACCTTC

J: TRBJ2-3
V: TRBV6-5
D: NA
size: NA
CDR3: CASSYSGPRTDTQYF
DNA: TGTGCCAGCAGTTACTCGGGACCGCGCACAGATACGCAGTATTTT

J: TRBJ2-2
V: TRBV29-1
D: NA
size: NA
CDR3: CSVYDRTNTGELFF
DNA: TGCAGCGTCTATGACAGAACGAACACCGGGGAGCTGTTTTTT

J: TRBJ2-4
V: TRBV4-3
D: NA
size: NA
CDR3: CASSHVHGMAKNIQYF
DNA: TGCGCCAGCAGCCACGTCCATGGGATGGCCAAAAACATTCAGTACTTC

J: TRBJ2-2
V: TRBV28
D: NA
size: NA
CDR3: CATQTGNTGELFF
DNA: TGTGCCACCCAAACGGGGAACACCGGGGAGCTGTTTTTT

J: TRBJ1-3
V: TRBV28
D: TRBD1
size: NA
CDR3: CASSPVPGQPSGNTIYF
DNA: TGTGCCAGCAGTCCGGTCCCGGGACAGCCCTCTGGAAACACCATATATTTT

J: TRBJ2-5
V: TRBV5-1
D: TRBD2
size: NA
CDR3: CASSSTSGPETQYF
DNA: TGCGCCAGCAGCTCGACTAGCGGGCCGGAGACCCAGTACTTC

J: TRBJ1-2
V: TRBV19
D: NA
size: NA
CDR3: CASSIPGAFGGYTF
DNA: TGTGCCAGTAGTATCCCAGGGGCCTTCGGTGGCTACACCTTC

J: TRBJ1-1
V: TRBV13
D: NA
size: NA
CDR3: CASSLAPETEAFF
DNA: TGTGCCAGCAGCTTAGCGCCGGAGACTGAAGCTTTCTTT

J: TRBJ2-2
V: TRBV5-1
D: TRBD1
size: NA
CDR3: CASSPQPTGVNTGELFF
DNA: TGCGCCAGCAGCCCACAACCGACAGGGGTCAACACCGGGGAGCTGTTTTTT

J: TRBJ2-7
V: TRBV7-9
D: TRBD2
size: NA
CDR3: CASSLVGGTSGYEQYF
DNA: TGTGCCAGCAGCTTAGTTGGAGGGACTAGCGGCTACGAGCAGTACTTC